This is a list of T cell receptor beta chains from one sample in a study of OX40 agonist ivuxolimab in advanced cancers. Assay: immunoSEQ multiplex PCR; the TCRdb copy retains only in-frame clones and omits some. Among 65,000 to 75,000 clones, approximately 78% were seen once, and the ten largest hold approximately 6.8%. The sequences come from CD4+ or CD8+ T cells sorted from blood, collected in a trial of the OX40 agonist ivuxolimab. The source is an adult with an advanced solid tumor such as melanoma, head and neck, liver or kidney cancer. Each CDR3 is given with its conserved first and last residue. Each record gives: clone size, D gene, J gene, V gene, CDR3 protein, CDR3 DNA. A D gene is named only where the DNA matches it firmly. Rows give clone size only sometimes, using once, few, many, or a class for an expanded clone.

>once|.|TRBJ1-1|TRBV28
CASGRGGTEAFF
TGTGCCAGCGGACGGGGGGGCACTGAAGCTTTCTTT
>.|.|TRBJ2-3|TRBV27
CASSRTYTDTQYF
TGTGCCAGCAGTCGGACATACACAGATACGCAGTATTTT
>.|.|TRBJ1-2|TRBV4-3
CASSQEWGTGSYGYTF
TGCGCCAGCAGCCAAGAGTGGGGCACGGGGAGCTATGGCTACACCTTC
>.|.|TRBJ2-2|TRBV7-9
CASSLGHENTGELFF
TGTGCCAGCAGCTTAGGCCACGAAAACACCGGGGAGCTGTTTTTT
>.|.|TRBJ1-5|TRBV6-1
CASLRGGLENQPQHF
TGTGCCAGCTTAAGGGGGGGGCTCGAGAATCAGCCCCAGCATTTT
>.|TRBD2|TRBJ2-2|TRBV7-2
CASSLSTSGSTGELFF
TGTGCCAGCAGCTTATCGACTAGCGGGAGCACCGGGGAGCTGTTTTTT
>.|.|TRBJ2-1|TRBV2
CASSGAGYNEQFF
TGTGCCAGCAGTGGAGCAGGGTACAATGAGCAGTTCTTC
>.|TRBD1|TRBJ1-3|TRBV29-1
CSVAPTGPLDTIYF
TGCAGCGTCGCGCCGACAGGGCCGTTGGACACCATATATTTT
>.|.|TRBJ1-1|TRBV7-9
CASSLYRDGTEAFF
TGTGCCAGCAGCTTGTACAGGGACGGGACTGAAGCTTTCTTT
>once|.|TRBJ1-6|TRBV5-1
CASSNGRYNSPLHF
TGCGCCAGCAGCAACGGACGGTATAATTCACCCCTCCACTTT
>.|.|TRBJ1-2|TRBV28
CASSLYGSLNYGYTF
TGTGCCAGCAGTTTATATGGCAGCCTTAACTATGGCTACACCTTC
>.|TRBD1|TRBJ2-7|TRBV5-1
CASSLGTGNYEQYF
TGCGCCAGCAGCTTGGGGACAGGGAACTACGAGCAGTACTTC
>.|TRBD2|TRBJ2-3|TRBV7-3
CASSPTAGAGEDTQYF
TGTGCCAGCAGCCCCACCGCGGGAGCGGGAGAAGATACGCAGTATTTT
>few|TRBD1|TRBJ1-3|TRBV5-6
CASSPAPGTGGANTIYF
TGTGCCAGCAGCCCCGCTCCCGGGACAGGGGGCGCAAACACCATATATTTT
>once|.|TRBJ1-2|TRBV2
CASSPDNYGYTF
TGTGCCAGCAGTCCGGATAACTATGGCTACACCTTC
>once|.|TRBJ1-4|TRBV2
CASRVGVVATNEKLFF
TGTGCCAGCAGGGTCGGTGTAGTTGCAACTAATGAAAAACTGTTTTTT
>.|TRBD1|TRBJ2-1|TRBV29-1
CSANRDRYNEQFF
TGCAGCGCCAACCGGGACAGATACAATGAGCAGTTCTTC